The TCR beta chain under discussion was sequenced for a study of control samples from healthy donors and cancer patients. Produced via immunoSEQ multiplex PCR; TCRdb's table is partial and in-frame only. Among roughly 93,000 clones listed, roughly nine tenths were seen once. The origin of this receptor is a woman in her fifties or sixties with colorectal cancer. Sequences were obtained from PBMCs.

CDR3 nucleotide sequence: TGTGCCACCAGCAGAGATGTTCAGGGACGGTATGGCTACACCTTC. It specifies CATSRDVQGRYGYTF. The chain joins TRBV15 to TRBJ1-2, with D tentatively TRBD1 (5 bases). Trimming took 0 bases from V and 5 from J, leaving 13 bases between them. CDR1 and CDR2 from the germline V gene are LNHNV and YYDKDF (reference sequence). This CDR3 region has 15 residues. The whole variable domain, remainder taken from reference TRBV15 and TRBJ1-2, is DAMVIQNPRYQVTQFGKPVTLSCSQTLNHNVMYWYQQKSSQAPKLLFHYYDKDFNNEADTPDNFQSRRPNTSFCFLDIRSPGLGDTAMYLCATSRDVQGRYGYTFGSGTRLTVV.